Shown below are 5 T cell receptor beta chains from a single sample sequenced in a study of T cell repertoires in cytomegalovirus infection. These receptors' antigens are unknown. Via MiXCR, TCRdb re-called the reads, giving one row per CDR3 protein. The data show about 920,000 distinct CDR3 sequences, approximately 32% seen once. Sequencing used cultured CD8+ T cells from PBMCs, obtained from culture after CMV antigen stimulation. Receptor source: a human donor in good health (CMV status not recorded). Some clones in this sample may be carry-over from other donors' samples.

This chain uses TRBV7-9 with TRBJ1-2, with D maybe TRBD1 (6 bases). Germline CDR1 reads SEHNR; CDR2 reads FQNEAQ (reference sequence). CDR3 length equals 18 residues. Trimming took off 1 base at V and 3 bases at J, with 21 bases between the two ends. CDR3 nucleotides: TGTGCCAGCAGCTTAGACCTTCAGCAGGGGACCACCGACTATGGCTACACCTTC. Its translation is CASSLDLQQGTTDYGYTF.

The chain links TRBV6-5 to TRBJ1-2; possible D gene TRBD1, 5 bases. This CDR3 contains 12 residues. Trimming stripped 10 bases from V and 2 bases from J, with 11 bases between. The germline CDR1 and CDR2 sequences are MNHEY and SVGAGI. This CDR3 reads CATRGGNYGYTF. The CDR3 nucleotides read TGTGCCACCCGGGGGGGGAACTATGGCTACACCTTC.

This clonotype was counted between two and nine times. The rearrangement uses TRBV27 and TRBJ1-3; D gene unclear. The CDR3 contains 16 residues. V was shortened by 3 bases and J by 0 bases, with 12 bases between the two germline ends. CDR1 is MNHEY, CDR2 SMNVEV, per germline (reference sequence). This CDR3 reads CASSLGQPFSGNTIYF. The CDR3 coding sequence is TGTGCCAGCAGTTTGGGCCAGCCCTTCTCTGGAAACACCATATATTTT.

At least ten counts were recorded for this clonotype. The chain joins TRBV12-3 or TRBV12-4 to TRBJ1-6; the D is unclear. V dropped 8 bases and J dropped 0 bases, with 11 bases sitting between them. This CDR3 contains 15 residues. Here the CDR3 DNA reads TGTGCCAGCGGAGACGTCACCTCCTATAATTCACCCCTCCACTTT. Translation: CASGDVTSYNSPLHF.

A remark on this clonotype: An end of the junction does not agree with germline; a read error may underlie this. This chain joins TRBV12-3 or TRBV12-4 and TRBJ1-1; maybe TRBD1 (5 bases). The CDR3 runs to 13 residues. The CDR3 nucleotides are TGTGCCAGCAGCTTAGGGACGGGTACACAGGCTTTCTTT. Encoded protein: CASSLGTGTQAFF.